This entry describes one T cell receptor beta chain. Its antigen is currently unknown. The read gets to within 3 residues of the CDR3 end, and the germline J gene fills in the rest. Germline assignment: CDR1 SNHLY and CDR2 FYNNEI. The CDR3 contains 15 residues. V lost 6 bases and J lost 0; bases outside the gene matches: 5. Profiled with immunoSEQ multiplex PCR; TCRdb holds only in-frame clones, not every one. The sample's table shows under 45,000 clones. This sample stems from a study of T cells in women clearing cervical HPV infection. The wider study: No precancer developed; the control's incident HPV16 infection cleared within 12 months. Blood came at first lesion visit for cases, post-clearance for controls. Overall study results and limits: Cases carried less TRBV6-7 than controls: approximately 0.1% versus 0.16%.

The gene calls are TRBV2 and TRBJ2-1; 7 nucleotides align to TRBD1. Sequencing input: blood buffy coat. The receptor was derived from a woman between 18 and 70 years old with a cervical HPV16 infection that either progressed to CIN3+ or cleared (not recorded which). CDR3 sequence reads: CASRTGTDSYNEQFF. The sequenced CDR3 bases are TGTGCCAGCAGGACCGGGACAGACTCCTACAATGAG.